This T cell receptor (beta chain) was observed in a study of blood T cell repertoires in COVID-19. Whole-study context: T cells, B-cell-depleted T cells, or PBMCs provided the cDNA or gDNA that served as material.

This clone was seen once. Only in-frame clones appear in the TCRdb table, and some are missing; sequencing was by immunoSEQ multiplex PCR. The sample records about 180,000 clones, about 85% being singletons. The material sequenced was peripheral blood. This clonotype was sampled from a man at least 80 years old with COVID-19, enrolled during active disease.

The CDR3, as DNA: TGTGCCAGTAGGGTCCGGGACAGCGAAATCTATGGCTACACCTTC. As protein: CASRVRDSEIYGYTF. This chain joins TRBV19 and TRBJ1-2, with TRBD1 matching 7 bases. Per the germline V gene, CDR1 is LNHDA and CDR2 is SQIVND (reference sequence). V lost 6 bases, J lost 4 bases, and 11 bases stayed unmatched. There are 15 residues in the CDR3. Drawing the rest from reference TRBV19 and TRBJ1-2, the complete variable domain is DGGITQSPKYLFRKEGQNVTLSCEQNLNHDAMYWYRQDPGQGLRLIYYSQIVNDFQKGDIAEGYSVSREKKESFPLTVTSAQKNPTAFYLCASRVRDSEIYGYTFGSGTRLTVV.